This T cell receptor (beta chain) derives from a study of CD8 T cells in Susac syndrome. Reverse transcription of about 0.5 to 1 ug RNA used random hexamers. The immunoSEQ assay covered 54 Vbeta and 13 Jbeta segments for CDR3. TCRdb recomputed calls from the immunoSEQ multiplex PCR reads with MiXCR, one row per CDR3 protein. The table has approximately 80,000 distinct CDR3 sequences, about 91% seen once; the top ten hold approximately 0.46%. The CDR3 length is 12 residues. Germline CDR1 and CDR2: KGHDR and SFDVKD. The germline V and J ends were trimmed by 0 bases and 5 bases, with 1 base remaining between them.

The sample taken for sequencing was CD8+ T cells from PBMCs. The chain carries TRBV24-1 and TRBJ2-1, with D unclear. The sequence was obtained from a human donor with multiple sclerosis. CDR3 amino acids: CATSDLNNEQFF. The CDR3 DNA is TGTGCCACCAGTGATTTGAACAATGAGCAGTTCTTC.